The clone carrying this TCR beta chain was seen more than once but under ten times. Its antigen is currently unknown. What was sequenced were expressed TCRB transcripts, since all of the isolated RNA had been reverse transcribed. The method was immunoSEQ multiplex PCR; TCRdb's version includes in-frame clones alone and lacks a portion of them. This table holds about 650,000 clones, approximately 13% found once. The germline V gene encodes CDR1 SGHRS and CDR2 YFSETQ. This CDR3 is built from 13 residues. Trimming removed 6 bases from V and 7 bases from J; junction bases left unmatched: 5. These data originate in a study of beta chain features in type 1 diabetes. The study's findings and limits: For patients, the naive, central memory and Treg TCRB repertoires appeared more alike than for healthy donors. The question left open here concerned HLA type influencing TCRB rearrangement. For Type 1 diabetes patients, all four CD4+ subsets carried TCRB CDR3s that were moderately but significantly shorter.

Purity (above 98%) was reached by all sorted populations. The receptor comes from a man aged 30 to 39 with type 1 diabetes. The chain recombines TRBV5-1 with TRBJ2-1; 9 bases are a match to TRBD1. Sequenced material: naive CD4+ T cells from blood. CDR3 in DNA: TGCGCCAGCACCCCCGGGACAGGGAATGAGCAGTTCTTC. Translated: CASTPGTGNEQFF.